The source of this T cell receptor beta chain is a study of Ad26.COV2.S vaccination and SARS-CoV-2 variants. At the level of the study: The donor belonged to the COV1001 Ad26.COV2.S trial arm.

Sequencing used immunoSEQ multiplex PCR; TCRdb keeps in-frame clones, though not all of them. Altogether 350,000 to 400,000 clones are present, 70% to 90% being singletons, with the ten largest covering 3.5%. Study results and caveats: TCR breadth and depth estimates may have understated total T cell responses.

On this clone: Its antigen is currently unknown.

Described treatment: 15 to 20 received Ad26.COV2.S at low or high dose, single or two shots; 5 received placebo; per-sample allocation not given. It was on day 63 after the first vaccine or placebo injection that samples were taken. Trimming took off 7 bases at V and 6 bases at J, with 12 bases between the two ends. Per germline, CDR1 SEHNR and CDR2 FQNEAQ (reference sequence). The CDR3 extends over 12 amino acids. Specimen: peripheral blood, collected in a trial of Ad26.COV2.S vaccine versus placebo. This clonotype originated in a person between 18 and 65 years old who received the Ad26.COV2.S COVID-19 vaccine or a placebo. The rearrangement uses TRBV7-9 and TRBJ1-1; D is undetermined. CDR3 residues: CASTLTPAEAFF. The CDR3 DNA reads TGTGCCAGCACCCTCACTCCTGCTGAAGCTTTCTTT. Together with reference TRBV7-9 and TRBJ1-1, the CDR3 gives the full variable domain: DTGVSQNPRHKITKRGQNVTFRCDPISEHNRLYWYRQTLGQGPEFLTYFQNEAQLEKSRLLSDRFSAERPKGSFSTLEIQRTEQGDSAMYLCASTLTPAEAFFGQGTRLTVV.